These T cell receptor beta chains were read from a single sample in a study of cytomegalovirus exposure and HLA in healthy donors. Only in-frame clones appear in the TCRdb table, and some are missing; sequencing was by immunoSEQ multiplex PCR. In the table there are roughly 150,000 clones, roughly 91% of which are singletons. Material: PBMCs. Every receptor here comes from a woman under 30 in good health and CMV-seropositive. CDR3s leave out the opening cysteine and the closing phenylalanine or tryptophan. The order of the fields is J gene, CDR3 length, V gene, CDR3 protein.

TRBJ1-2 13 TRBV15 ATSNPVSESLGYT
TRBJ2-2 15 TRBV7-6 ASSSHIPLAGAGELF
TRBJ2-5 13 TRBV5-4 ASSPGGGPQGAQY
TRBJ1-1 11 TRBV7-8 ASSFSGETEAF
TRBJ1-2 10 TRBV15 ATSRENYGYT
TRBJ1-1 12 TRBV7-2 ASSLAGGYTEAF
TRBJ2-3 11 TRBV9 ASSVATADTQY
TRBJ2-1 18 TRBV10-3 AISEPRLAGGPSSYNEQF
TRBJ2-7 11 TRBV18 ASSPETDYEQY
TRBJ2-1 12 TRBV7-6 ASSLTSGRDEQF